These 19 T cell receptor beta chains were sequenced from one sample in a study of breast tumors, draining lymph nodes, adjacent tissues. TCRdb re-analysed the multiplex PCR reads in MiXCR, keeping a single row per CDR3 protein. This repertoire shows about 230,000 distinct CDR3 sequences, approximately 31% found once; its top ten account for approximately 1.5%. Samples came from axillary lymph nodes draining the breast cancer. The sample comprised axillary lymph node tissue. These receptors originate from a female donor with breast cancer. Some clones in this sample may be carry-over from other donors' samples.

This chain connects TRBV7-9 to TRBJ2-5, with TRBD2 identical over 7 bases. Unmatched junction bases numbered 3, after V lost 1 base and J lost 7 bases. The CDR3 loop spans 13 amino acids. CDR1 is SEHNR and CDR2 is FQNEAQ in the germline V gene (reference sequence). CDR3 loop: CASSLDPSGTQYF. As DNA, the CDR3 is TGTGCCAGCAGCTTAGACCCTAGCGGGACCCAGTACTTC.

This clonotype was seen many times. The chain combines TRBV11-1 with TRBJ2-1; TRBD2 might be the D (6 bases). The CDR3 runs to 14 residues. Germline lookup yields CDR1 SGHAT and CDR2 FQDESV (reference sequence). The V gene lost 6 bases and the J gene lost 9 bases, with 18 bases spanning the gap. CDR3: CASSPGTLLGEQFF. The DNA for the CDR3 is TGTGCCAGCAGTCCCGGGACTCTCTTGGGTGAGCAGTTCTTC.

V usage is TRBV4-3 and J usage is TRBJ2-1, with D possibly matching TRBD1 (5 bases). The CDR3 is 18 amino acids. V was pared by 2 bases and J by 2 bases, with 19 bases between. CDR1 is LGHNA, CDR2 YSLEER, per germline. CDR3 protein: CASSQNPPRGLTYNEQFF. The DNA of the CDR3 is TGCGCCAGCAGCCAAAATCCCCCTAGGGGTCTCACCTACAATGAGCAGTTCTTC.

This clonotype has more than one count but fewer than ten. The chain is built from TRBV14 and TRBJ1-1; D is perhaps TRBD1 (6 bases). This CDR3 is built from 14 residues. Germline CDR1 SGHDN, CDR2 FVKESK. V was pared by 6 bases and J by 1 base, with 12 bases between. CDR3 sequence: CASRKGEWNTEAFF. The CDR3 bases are TGTGCCAGCAGAAAGGGGGAGTGGAACACTGAAGCTTTCTTT.

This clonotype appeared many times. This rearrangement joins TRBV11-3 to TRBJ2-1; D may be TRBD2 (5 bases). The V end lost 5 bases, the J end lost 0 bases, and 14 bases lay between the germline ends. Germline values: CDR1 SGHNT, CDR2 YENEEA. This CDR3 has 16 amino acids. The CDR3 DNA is TGTGCCAGCAGCGCGCGGACTGCTTCCTCCTACAATGAGCAGTTCTTC. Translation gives CASSARTASSYNEQFF.

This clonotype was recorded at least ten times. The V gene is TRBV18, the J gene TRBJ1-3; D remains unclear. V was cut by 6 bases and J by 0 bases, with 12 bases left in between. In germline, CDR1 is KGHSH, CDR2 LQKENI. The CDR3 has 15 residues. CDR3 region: CASSRDYISGNTIYF. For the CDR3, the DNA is TGTGCCAGCTCCCGTGACTACATCTCTGGAAACACCATATATTTT.

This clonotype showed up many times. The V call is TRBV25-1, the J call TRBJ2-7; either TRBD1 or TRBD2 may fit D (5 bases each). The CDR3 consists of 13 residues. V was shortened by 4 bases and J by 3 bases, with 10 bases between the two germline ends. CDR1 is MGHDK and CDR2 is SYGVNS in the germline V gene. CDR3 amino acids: CASSGGIGYEQYF. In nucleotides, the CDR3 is TGTGCCAGCAGTGGGGGGATCGGCTACGAGCAGTACTTC.

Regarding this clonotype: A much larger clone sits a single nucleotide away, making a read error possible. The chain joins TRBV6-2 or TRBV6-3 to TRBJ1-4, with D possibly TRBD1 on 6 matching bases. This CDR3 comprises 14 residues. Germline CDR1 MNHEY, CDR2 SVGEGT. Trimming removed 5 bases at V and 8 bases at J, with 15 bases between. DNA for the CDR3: TGTGCCAGCAGTCTCGGACAGACCCGGGAAAAACTGTTTTTT. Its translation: CASSLGQTREKLFF.

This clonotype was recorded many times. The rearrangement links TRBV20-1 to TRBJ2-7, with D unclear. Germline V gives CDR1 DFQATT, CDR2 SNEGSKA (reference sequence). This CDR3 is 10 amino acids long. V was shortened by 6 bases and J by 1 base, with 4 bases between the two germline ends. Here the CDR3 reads CSAQSYEQYF. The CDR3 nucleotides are TGCAGTGCCCAATCCTACGAGCAGTACTTC.

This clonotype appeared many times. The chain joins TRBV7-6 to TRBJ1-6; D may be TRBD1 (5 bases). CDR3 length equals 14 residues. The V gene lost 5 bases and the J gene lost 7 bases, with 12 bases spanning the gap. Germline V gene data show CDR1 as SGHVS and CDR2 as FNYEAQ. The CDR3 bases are TGTGCCAGCAGCCCTAGGGAGGGGAATTCACCCCTCCACTTT. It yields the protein CASSPREGNSPLHF. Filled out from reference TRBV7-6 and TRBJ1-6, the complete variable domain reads GAGVSQSPRYKVTKRGQDVALRCDPISGHVSLYWYRQALGQGPEFLTYFNYEAQQDKSGLPNDRFSAERPEGSISTLTIQRTEQRDSAMYRCASSPREGNSPLHFGNGTRLTVT.

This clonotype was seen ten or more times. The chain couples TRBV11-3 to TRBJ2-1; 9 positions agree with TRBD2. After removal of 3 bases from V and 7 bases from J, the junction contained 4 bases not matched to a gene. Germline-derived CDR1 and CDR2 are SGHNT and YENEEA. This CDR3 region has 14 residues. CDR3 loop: CASSFRLAGNEQFF. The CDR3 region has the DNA TGTGCCAGCAGCTTTCGTCTAGCGGGGAATGAGCAGTTCTTC.

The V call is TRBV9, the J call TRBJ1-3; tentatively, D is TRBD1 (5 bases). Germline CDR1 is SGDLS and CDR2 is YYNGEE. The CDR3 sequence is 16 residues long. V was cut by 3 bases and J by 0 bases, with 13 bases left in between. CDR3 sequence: CASSAAGGISGNTIYF. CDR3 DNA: TGTGCCAGCAGCGCAGCGGGGGGGATCTCTGGAAACACCATATATTTT.

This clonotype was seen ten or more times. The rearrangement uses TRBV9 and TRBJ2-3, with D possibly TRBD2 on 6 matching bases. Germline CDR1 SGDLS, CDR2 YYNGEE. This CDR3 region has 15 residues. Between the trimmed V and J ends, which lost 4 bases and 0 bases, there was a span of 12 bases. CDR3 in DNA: TGTGCCAGCAGCTCGGAGCGGGCTAGCACAGATACGCAGTATTTT. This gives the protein CASSSERASTDTQYF. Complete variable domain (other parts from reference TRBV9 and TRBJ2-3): DSGVTQTPKHLITATGQRVTLRCSPRSGDLSVYWYQQSLDQGLQFLIQYYNGEERAKGNILERFSAQQFPDLHSELNLSSLELGDSALYFCASSSERASTDTQYFGPGTRLTVL.

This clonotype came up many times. CDR3 loop: CASSYGRDKSTDTQYF. CDR3 sequence (DNA): TGTGCCAGCAGTTACGGACGGGACAAGAGCACAGATACGCAGTATTTT. The chain employs TRBV6-5 and TRBJ2-3; possible D gene TRBD1, 6 bases. CDR3 length equals 16 residues. Per germline, CDR1 MNHEY and CDR2 SVGAGI. V dropped 2 bases and J dropped 0 bases, with 12 bases sitting between them.

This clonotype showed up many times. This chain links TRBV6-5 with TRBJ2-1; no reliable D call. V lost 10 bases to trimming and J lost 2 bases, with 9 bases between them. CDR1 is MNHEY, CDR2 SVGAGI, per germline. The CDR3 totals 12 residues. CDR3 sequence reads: CATRTAYNEQFF. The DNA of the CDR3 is TGTGCCACGCGGACGGCCTACAATGAGCAGTTCTTC.

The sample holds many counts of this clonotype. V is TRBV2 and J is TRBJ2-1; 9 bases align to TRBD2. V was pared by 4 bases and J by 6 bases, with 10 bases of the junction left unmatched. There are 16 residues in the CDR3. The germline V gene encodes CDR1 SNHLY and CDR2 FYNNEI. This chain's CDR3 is CASSVERGAAGNEQFF. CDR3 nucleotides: TGTGCCAGCAGTGTGGAGCGGGGGGCCGCCGGCAATGAGCAGTTCTTC.

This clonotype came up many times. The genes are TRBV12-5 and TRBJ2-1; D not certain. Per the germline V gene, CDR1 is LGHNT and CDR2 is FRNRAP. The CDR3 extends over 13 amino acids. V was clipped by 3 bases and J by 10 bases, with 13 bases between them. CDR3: CASGFNLQTEQFF. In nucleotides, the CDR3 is TGTGCTAGTGGTTTCAACTTGCAAACGGAGCAGTTCTTC. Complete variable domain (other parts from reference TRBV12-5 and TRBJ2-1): DARVTQTPRHKVTEMGQEVTMRCQPILGHNTVFWYRQTMMQGLELLAYFRNRAPLDDSGMPKDRFSAEMPDATLATLKIQPSEPRDSAVYFCASGFNLQTEQFFGPGTRLTVL.

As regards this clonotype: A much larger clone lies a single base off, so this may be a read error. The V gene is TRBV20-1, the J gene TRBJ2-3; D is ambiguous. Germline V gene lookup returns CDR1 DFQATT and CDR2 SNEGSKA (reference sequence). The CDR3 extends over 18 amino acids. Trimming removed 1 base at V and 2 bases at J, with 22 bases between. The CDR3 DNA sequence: TGCAGTGCTAGAGGACGTGTATCATTCGCGAACCCCACAGATACGCAGTATTTT. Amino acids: CSARGRVSFANPTDTQYF.

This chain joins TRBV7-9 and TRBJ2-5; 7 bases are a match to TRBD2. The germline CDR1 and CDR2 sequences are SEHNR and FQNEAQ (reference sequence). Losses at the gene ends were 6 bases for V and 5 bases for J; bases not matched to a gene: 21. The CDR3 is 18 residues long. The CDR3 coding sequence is TGTGCCAGCAGGACGGACAATCAGCCCCAGCGGGATAAGGAGACCCAGTACTTC. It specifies CASRTDNQPQRDKETQYF.